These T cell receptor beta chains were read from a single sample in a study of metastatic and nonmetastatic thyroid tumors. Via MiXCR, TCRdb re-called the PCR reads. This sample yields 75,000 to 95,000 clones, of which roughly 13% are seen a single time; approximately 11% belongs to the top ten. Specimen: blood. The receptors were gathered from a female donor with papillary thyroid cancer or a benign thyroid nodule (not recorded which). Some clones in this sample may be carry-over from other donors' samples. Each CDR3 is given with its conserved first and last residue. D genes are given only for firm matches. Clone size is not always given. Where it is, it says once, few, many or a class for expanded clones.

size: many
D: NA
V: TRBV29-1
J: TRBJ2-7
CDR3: CSVYMDSFYEQYF
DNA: TGCAGCGTTTACATGGACAGTTTCTACGAGCAGTACTTC

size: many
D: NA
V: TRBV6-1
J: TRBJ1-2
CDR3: CASSEYAGSGSYGYTF
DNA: TGTGCCAGCAGTGAATATGCTGGTTCAGGGTCCTATGGCTACACCTTC

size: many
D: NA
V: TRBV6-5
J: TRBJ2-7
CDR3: CASSYPGRWPYEQYF
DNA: TGTGCCAGCAGTTACCCGGGACGATGGCCCTACGAGCAGTACTTC

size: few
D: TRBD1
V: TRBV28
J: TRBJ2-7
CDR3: CASSTNRGWTYEQYF
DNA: TGTGCCAGCAGCACTAACAGGGGGTGGACCTACGAGCAGTACTTC

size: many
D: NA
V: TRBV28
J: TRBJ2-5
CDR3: CASSLLWGNKETQYF
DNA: TGTGCCAGCAGTTTATTGTGGGGCAACAAGGAGACCCAGTACTTC

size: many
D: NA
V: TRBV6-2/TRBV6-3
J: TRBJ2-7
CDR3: CASSLGRGPYEQYF
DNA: TGTGCCAGCAGCCTGGGGAGAGGTCCCTACGAGCAGTACTTC

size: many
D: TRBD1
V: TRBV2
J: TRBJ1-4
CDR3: CASRPQGGPEKLFF
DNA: TGTGCCAGCAGGCCACAGGGGGGACCCGAAAAACTGTTTTTT

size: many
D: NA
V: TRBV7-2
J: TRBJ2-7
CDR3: CASSLRDYEQYF
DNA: TGTGCCAGCAGCTTGCGGGACTACGAGCAGTACTTC

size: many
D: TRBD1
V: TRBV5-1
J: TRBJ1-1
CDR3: CASSVSGTGATEAFF
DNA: TGCGCCAGCAGCGTCTCCGGGACAGGAGCCACTGAAGCTTTCTTT

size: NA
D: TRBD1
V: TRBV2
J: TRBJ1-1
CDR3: CASDGGQGAFGEAFF
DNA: TGTGCCAGCGACGGGGGACAGGGGGCATTTGGTGAAGCTTTCTTT

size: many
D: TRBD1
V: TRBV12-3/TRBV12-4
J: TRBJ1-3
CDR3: CASRDRGTGNTIYF
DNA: TGTGCCAGCAGGGACAGGGGGACTGGAAACACCATATATTTT

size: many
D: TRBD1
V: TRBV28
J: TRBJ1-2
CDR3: CASSPSGTGYYGYTF
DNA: TGTGCCAGCAGTCCGTCCGGGACAGGGTACTATGGCTACACCTTC

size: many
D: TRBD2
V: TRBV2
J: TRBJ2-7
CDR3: CASSLAGVSYEQYF
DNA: TGTGCCAGCAGTTTAGCGGGAGTGAGCTACGAGCAGTACTTC

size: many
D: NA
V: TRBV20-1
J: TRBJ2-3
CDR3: CSARPGHQVNTQYF
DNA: TGCAGTGCTAGACCGGGACATCAAGTGAATACGCAGTATTTT

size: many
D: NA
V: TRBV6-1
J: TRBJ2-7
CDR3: CASSPSGTVSYEQYF
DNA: TGTGCCAGCAGTCCCTCCGGGACGGTCTCCTACGAGCAGTACTTC